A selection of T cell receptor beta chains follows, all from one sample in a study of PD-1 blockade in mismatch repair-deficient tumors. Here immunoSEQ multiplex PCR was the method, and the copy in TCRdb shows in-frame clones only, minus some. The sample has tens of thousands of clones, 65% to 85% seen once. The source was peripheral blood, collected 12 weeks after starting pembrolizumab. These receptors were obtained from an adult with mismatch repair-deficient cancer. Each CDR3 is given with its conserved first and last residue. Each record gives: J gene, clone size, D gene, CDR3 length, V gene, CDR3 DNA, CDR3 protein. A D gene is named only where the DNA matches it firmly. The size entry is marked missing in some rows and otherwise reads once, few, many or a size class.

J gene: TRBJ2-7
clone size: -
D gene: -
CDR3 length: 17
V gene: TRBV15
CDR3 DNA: TGTGCCACCAGCAGAGGGGTGGGGGTTAATAAGGCCTACGAGCAGTACTTC
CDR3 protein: CATSRGVGVNKAYEQYF

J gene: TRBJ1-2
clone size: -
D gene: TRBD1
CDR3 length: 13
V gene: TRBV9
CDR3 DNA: TGTGCCAGCAGCCCCGGGACAGGGTGGTACTACACCTTC
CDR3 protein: CASSPGTGWYYTF

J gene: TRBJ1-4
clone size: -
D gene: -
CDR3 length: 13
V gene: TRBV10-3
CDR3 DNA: TGTGCCACCTGGACAGCGCGTAATGAAAAACTGTTTTTT
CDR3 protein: CATWTARNEKLFF

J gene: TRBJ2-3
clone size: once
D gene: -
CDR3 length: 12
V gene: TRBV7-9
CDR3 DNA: TGTGCCCCCGGGTCCTCGACAGATACGCAGTATTTT
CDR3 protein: CAPGSSTDTQYF

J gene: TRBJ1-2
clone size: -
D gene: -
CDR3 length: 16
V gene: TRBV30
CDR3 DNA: TGTGCCTGGGACCTCCCCGGGCGGAAAGCTAACTATGGCTACACCTTC
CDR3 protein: CAWDLPGRKANYGYTF

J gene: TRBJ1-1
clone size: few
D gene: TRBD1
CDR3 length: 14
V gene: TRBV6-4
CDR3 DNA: TGTGCCAGCAGTGACCGGGACAGGGGGACTGAAGCTTTCTTT
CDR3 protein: CASSDRDRGTEAFF

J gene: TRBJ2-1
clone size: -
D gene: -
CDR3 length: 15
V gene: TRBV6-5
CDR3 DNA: TGTGCCAGTCAGGACAGATACAAGGGGGACAATGAGCAGTTCTTC
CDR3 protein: CASQDRYKGDNEQFF

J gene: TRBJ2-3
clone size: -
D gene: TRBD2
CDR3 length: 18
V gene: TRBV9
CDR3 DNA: TGTGCCAGCAGCTCAGCTACCGGGACTAGCGGCAACACAGATACGCAGTATTTT
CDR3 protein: CASSSATGTSGNTDTQYF

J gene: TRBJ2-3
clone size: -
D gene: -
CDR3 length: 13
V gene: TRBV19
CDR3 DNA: TGTGCCAGCCTGAGCGGACTGGGCGATACGCAGTATTTT
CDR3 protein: CASLSGLGDTQYF

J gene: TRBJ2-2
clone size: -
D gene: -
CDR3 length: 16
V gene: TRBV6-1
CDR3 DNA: TGTGCCAGCAGTGAAATGGGGGCCGCGAACACCGGGGAGCTGTTTTTT
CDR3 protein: CASSEMGAANTGELFF

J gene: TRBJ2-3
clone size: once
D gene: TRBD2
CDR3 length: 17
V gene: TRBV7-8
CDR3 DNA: TGTGCCAGCAGCGACTCCTCTCTAGCGGGAGCCACAGATACGCAGTATTTT
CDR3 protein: CASSDSSLAGATDTQYF

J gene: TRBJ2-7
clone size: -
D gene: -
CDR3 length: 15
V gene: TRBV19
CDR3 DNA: TGTGCCAGTAGTATATCCGGCCTGAACTCATACGAGCAGTACTTC
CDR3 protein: CASSISGLNSYEQYF

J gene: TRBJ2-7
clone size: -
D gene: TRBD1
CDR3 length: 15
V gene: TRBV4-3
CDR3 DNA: TGCGCCAGCAGCCCACCCCGGGACAGGGGCTACGAGCAGTACTTC
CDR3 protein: CASSPPRDRGYEQYF

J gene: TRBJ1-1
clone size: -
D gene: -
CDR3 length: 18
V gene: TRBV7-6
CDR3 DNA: -
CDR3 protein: CASSYKAFFGSANTEAFF

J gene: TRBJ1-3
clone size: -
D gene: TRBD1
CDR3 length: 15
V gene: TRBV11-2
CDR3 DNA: TGTGCCAGCAGCTTAACAGGGGTCTCTGGAAACACCATATATTTT
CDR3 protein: CASSLTGVSGNTIYF

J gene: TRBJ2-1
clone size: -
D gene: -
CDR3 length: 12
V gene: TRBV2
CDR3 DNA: TGTGCCAGCAGTAATCTAATTAATGAGCAGTTCTTC
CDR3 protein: CASSNLINEQFF

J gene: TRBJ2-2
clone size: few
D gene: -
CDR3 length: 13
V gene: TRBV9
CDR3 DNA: TGTGCCAGCACCCAGGGTGGATCCGGGGAGCTGTTTTTT
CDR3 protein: CASTQGGSGELFF

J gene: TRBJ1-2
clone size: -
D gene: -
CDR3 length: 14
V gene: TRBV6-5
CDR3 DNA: TGTGCCAGCATCCGAAGGTTCCTAGGCTATGGCTACACCTTC
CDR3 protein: CASIRRFLGYGYTF

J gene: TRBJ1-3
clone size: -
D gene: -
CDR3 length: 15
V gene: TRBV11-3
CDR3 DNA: TGTGCCAGCAGCTTAAGAGGCGAATTTGGGAACACCATATATTTT
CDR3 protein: CASSLRGEFGNTIYF

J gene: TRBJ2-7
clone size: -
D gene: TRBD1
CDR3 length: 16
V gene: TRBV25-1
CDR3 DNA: TGTGCCAGCATAGCTCCCCGGACAGGGAGCTCCTACGAGCAGTACTTC
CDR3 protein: CASIAPRTGSSYEQYF

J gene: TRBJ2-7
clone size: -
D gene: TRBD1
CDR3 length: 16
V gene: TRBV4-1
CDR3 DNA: TGCGCCAGCAGCCAAGGGGCGGGACAGGGAGGGCCCGAGCAGTACTTC
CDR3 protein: CASSQGAGQGGPEQYF

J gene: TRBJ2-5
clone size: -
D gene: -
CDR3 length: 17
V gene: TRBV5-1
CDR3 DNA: TGCGCCAGCAGCTTGTCTCTCGATAGGGCAGGGCGCGAGACCCAGTACTTC
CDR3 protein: CASSLSLDRAGRETQYF

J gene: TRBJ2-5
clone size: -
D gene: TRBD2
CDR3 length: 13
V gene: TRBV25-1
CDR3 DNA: TGTGCCAGCACCAGACTAGCGGAAGAGACCCAGTACTTC
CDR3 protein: CASTRLAEETQYF

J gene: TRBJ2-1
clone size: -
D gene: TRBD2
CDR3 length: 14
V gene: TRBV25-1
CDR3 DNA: TGTGCCAGCAGTTCCGCGGGAGAGGACAATGAGCAGTTCTTC
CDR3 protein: CASSSAGEDNEQFF

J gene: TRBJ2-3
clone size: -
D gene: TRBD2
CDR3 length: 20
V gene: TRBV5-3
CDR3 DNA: TGTGCCAGAAGCCTGGCTAGAGGGACTAGCGGGAGGGTAAGCACAGATACGCAGTATTTT
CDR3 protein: CARSLARGTSGRVSTDTQYF

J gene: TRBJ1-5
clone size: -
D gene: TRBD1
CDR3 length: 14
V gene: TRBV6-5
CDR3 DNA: TGTGCCAGCCGGGACAGGGGACGGAATCAGCCCCAGCATTTT
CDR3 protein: CASRDRGRNQPQHF

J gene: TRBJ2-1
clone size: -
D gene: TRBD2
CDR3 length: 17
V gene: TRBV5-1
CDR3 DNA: TGCGCCAGCAGCTTGGTTGTTAGGCGGGAGTTTTTTAATGAGCAGTTCTTC
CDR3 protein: CASSLVVRREFFNEQFF

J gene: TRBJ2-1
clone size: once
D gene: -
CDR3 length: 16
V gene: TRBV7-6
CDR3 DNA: TGTGCCAGCAGCTTAGGGCGGGGTCTGGCCGGCAATGAGCAGTTCTTC
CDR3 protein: CASSLGRGLAGNEQFF

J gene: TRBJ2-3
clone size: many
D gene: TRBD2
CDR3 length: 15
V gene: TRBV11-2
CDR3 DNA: TGTGCCAGCAGCCTCTCAGATAGCGGGAGTGATACGCAGTATTTT
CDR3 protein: CASSLSDSGSDTQYF

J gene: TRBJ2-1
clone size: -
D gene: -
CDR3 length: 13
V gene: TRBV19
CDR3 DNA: TGTGCCAGCACACTCGATACCGACAATGAGCAGTTCTTC
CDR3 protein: CASTLDTDNEQFF

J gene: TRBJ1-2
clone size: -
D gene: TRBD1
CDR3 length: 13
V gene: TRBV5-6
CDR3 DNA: TGTGCCAGCAGTCAGACAGGGGGCTATGGCTACACCTTC
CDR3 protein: CASSQTGGYGYTF

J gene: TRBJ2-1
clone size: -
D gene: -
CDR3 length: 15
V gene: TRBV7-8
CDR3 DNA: TGTGCCAGCAGCCCCAGGGAGAGCTCCTACAATGAGCAGTTCTTC
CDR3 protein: CASSPRESSYNEQFF

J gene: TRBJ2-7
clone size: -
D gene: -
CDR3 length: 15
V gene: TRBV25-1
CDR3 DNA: TGTGCCAGCAGTGGAGGGGCCAGGGACTCCTACGAGCAGTACTTC
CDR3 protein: CASSGGARDSYEQYF

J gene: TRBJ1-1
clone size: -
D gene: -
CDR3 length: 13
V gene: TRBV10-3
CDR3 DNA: TGTGCCATCAGTGTTTCGGGGGCTACTGAAGCTTTCTTT
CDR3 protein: CAISVSGATEAFF

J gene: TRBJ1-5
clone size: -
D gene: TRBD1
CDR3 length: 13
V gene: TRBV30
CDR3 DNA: TGTGCCTGGACGACAGGGAGCAATCAGCCCCAGCATTTT
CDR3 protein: CAWTTGSNQPQHF

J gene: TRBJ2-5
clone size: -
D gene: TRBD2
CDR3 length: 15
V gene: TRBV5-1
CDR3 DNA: TGCGCCAGCAGCGCCTTACTAGCGGGGCAAGAGACCCAGTACTTC
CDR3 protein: CASSALLAGQETQYF

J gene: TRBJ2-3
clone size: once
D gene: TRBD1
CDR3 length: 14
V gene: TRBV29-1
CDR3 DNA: TGCAGCGTTGTGGGACAGGGTTACGCAGATACGCAGTATTTT
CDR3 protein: CSVVGQGYADTQYF

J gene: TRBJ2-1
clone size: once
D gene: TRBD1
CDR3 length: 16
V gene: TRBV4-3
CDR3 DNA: TGCGCCAGCAGCCAAGATTGGACAGGGGGATTCAATGAGCAGTTCTTC
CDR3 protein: CASSQDWTGGFNEQFF

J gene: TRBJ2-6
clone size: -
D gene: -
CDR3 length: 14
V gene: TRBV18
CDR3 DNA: TGTGCCGCATCCTCGGAGTCTGGGGCCAACGTCCTGACTTTC
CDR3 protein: CAASSESGANVLTF

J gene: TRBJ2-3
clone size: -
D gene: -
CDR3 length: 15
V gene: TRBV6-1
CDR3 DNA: TGTGCCAGCAGTGAAAGTTACTACTACACAGATACGCAGTATTTT
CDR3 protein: CASSESYYYTDTQYF